These T cell receptor beta chains were read from a single sample in a study of cytomegalovirus exposure and HLA in healthy donors. TCRdb's copy holds only in-frame clones and misses some; the assay was immunoSEQ multiplex PCR. The top ten hold over 1.3% of the sample, which has over 150,000 clones, roughly three quarters seen once. The sample was PBMCs. The receptor set was obtained from a man between 60 and 75 years old in good health and CMV-seronegative. Each CDR3 is given with its conserved first and last residue. D genes are given only for firm matches. Expanded clones are given a class, and other clones once, few, many or no size at all.

cdr3_length d_call j_call v_call clone_size cdr3_aa cdr3_nt
15 TRBD1 TRBJ2-7 TRBV6-5 once CASSYGTEGSYEQYF TGTGCCAGCAGTTACGGGACAGAGGGCTCCTACGAGCAGTACTTC
15 TRBD1 TRBJ2-7 TRBV28 NA CASSLWRTGGIEQYF TGTGCCAGCAGTTTGTGGAGGACAGGGGGCATCGAGCAGTACTTC
15 NA TRBJ1-4 TRBV9 NA CASSAEGMGGEKLFF TGTGCCAGCAGCGCCGAGGGGATGGGAGGCGAAAAACTGTTTTTT
18 TRBD2 TRBJ2-7 TRBV5-1 NA CASSWGVGLAGASYEQYF TGCGCCAGCAGCTGGGGGGTGGGACTAGCGGGAGCGTCGTACGAGCAGTACTTC
14 NA TRBJ1-2 TRBV16 NA CASSQSVTDHGYTF TGTGCCAGCAGCCAATCCGTAACAGACCATGGCTACACCTTC
14 NA TRBJ2-3 TRBV5-1 once CASSLVGGRDTQYF TGCGCCAGCAGCTTGGTAGGGGGTAGAGATACGCAGTATTTT
15 NA TRBJ2-1 TRBV7-9 NA CASSLVGGVGDEQFF TGTGCCAGCAGCTTAGTAGGAGGGGTGGGGGATGAGCAGTTCTTC
13 TRBD1 TRBJ1-1 TRBV11-3 NA CAAKDRGTYEAFF TGTGCCGCCAAGGACAGGGGAACTTATGAAGCTTTCTTT
15 TRBD1 TRBJ1-4 TRBV15 NA CATSRTGGWSEKLFF TGTGCCACCAGCAGGACAGGGGGCTGGAGTGAAAAACTGTTTTTT
12 NA TRBJ1-3 TRBV30 NA CAWRASGNTIYF TGTGCCTGGAGGGCCTCAGGAAACACCATATATTTT
15 TRBD1 TRBJ1-4 TRBV28 NA CASSPPGQGDEKLFF TGTGCCAGCAGTCCGCCGGGACAGGGGGATGAAAAACTGTTTTTT
13 NA TRBJ2-7 TRBV18 few CASSPVADYEQYF TGTGCCAGCTCACCAGTAGCGGACTACGAGCAGTACTTC
15 TRBD1 TRBJ1-4 TRBV6-6 NA CASSRGQGLSEKLFF TGTGCCAGCAGTAGGGGACAGGGGCTAAGTGAAAAACTGTTTTTT
17 TRBD1 TRBJ1-5 TRBV27 NA CASSTSVGTGSNQPQHF TGTGCCAGCAGTACATCCGTTGGGACAGGGTCCAATCAGCCCCAGCATTTT
13 NA TRBJ2-3 TRBV19 NA CASSIERTDTQYF TGTGCCAGTAGTATTGAGCGCACAGATACGCAGTATTTT
15 TRBD1 TRBJ1-2 TRBV29-1 NA CSVGSTGGVAEGYTF TGCAGCGTTGGGTCTACAGGGGGCGTCGCCGAGGGCTACACCTTC
13 NA TRBJ2-4 TRBV10-2 NA CASSDTRLDIQYF TGCGCCAGCAGTGACACCCGACTGGACATTCAGTACTTC
14 NA TRBJ2-2 TRBV7-9 few CASSLYGGTGELFF TGTGCCAGCAGCTTATATGGCGGGACCGGGGAGCTGTTTTTT
16 NA TRBJ2-4 TRBV2 NA CASRHRQSSMENIQYF TGTGCCAGCAGACATAGACAGAGCTCTATGGAAAACATTCAGTACTTC
13 TRBD1 TRBJ2-5 TRBV7-8 once CASTGQGQETQYF TGTGCCAGCACCGGACAGGGACAAGAGACCCAGTACTTC
15 NA TRBJ2-2 TRBV19 few CASSPTQETTGELFF TGTGCCAGTAGTCCTACACAGGAGACGACCGGGGAGCTGTTTTTT
15 NA TRBJ2-7 TRBV5-1 NA CASSLGSAGTYEQYF TGCGCCAGCAGCTTGGGCTCGGCAGGGACCTACGAGCAGTACTTC
15 NA TRBJ2-3 TRBV9 NA CASSVGAESTDTQYF TGTGCCAGCAGCGTAGGTGCGGAATCCACAGATACGCAGTATTTT
17 TRBD2 TRBJ2-3 TRBV9 NA CASSLRVGGGLTDTQYF TGTGCCAGCAGCCTGAGGGTTGGCGGGGGGCTCACAGATACGCAGTATTTT
15 NA TRBJ2-5 TRBV2 NA CASCPEQTYQETQYF TGTGCCAGCTGCCCAGAACAGACGTACCAAGAGACCCAGTACTTC
14 NA TRBJ1-1 TRBV5-5 NA CASSRRDRNTEAFF TGTGCCAGCAGCAGGAGGGATAGGAACACTGAAGCTTTCTTT
18 NA TRBJ2-4 TRBV19 NA CASSIRWRTGATNRVQYF TGTGCCAGTAGTATACGTTGGAGGACTGGTGCTACCAATCGCGTTCAGTACTTC
14 TRBD1 TRBJ1-2 TRBV7-2 once CASTPGTGVYGYTF TGTGCCAGCACCCCCGGGACAGGGGTCTATGGCTACACCTTC